A selection of T cell receptor beta chains follows, all from one sample in a study of breast tumors, draining lymph nodes, adjacent tissues. One entry per CDR3 protein, called by TCRdb with MiXCR from the multiplex PCR reads. The table includes 100,000 or so distinct CDR3 sequences, 20% to 25% detected once. The sample comprised axillary lymph node tissue. Receptors originate from a female donor with breast cancer. Some clones in this sample may be carry-over from other donors' samples. Each CDR3 is given with its conserved first and last residue. Each record gives: D gene, V gene, clone size, CDR3 length, J gene, CDR3 protein, CDR3 DNA. A D gene is named only where the DNA matches it firmly. Size values are once, few and many counts, or a class for expanded clones, and some rows have none.

d_gene: -
v_gene: TRBV28
abundance: -
len: 15
j_gene: TRBJ2-6
CDR3aa: CASLPGGTGANVLTF
CDR3nt: TGTGCCAGCCTCCCCGGGGGTACTGGGGCCAACGTCCTGACTTTC

d_gene: -
v_gene: TRBV15
abundance: many
len: 14
j_gene: TRBJ1-2
CDR3aa: CATSRGGTHGRYTF
CDR3nt: TGTGCCACCAGCAGAGGTGGGACACACGGACGCTACACCTTC

d_gene: TRBD1
v_gene: TRBV6-1
abundance: many
len: 14
j_gene: TRBJ2-5
CDR3aa: CASSEDEGAETQYF
CDR3nt: TGTGCCAGCAGTGAGGATGAGGGGGCGGAGACCCAGTACTTC

d_gene: -
v_gene: TRBV5-1
abundance: many
len: 16
j_gene: TRBJ2-3
CDR3aa: CASSLDRAGYTDTQYF
CDR3nt: TGCGCCAGCAGCTTGGATAGGGCGGGGTACACAGATACGCAGTATTTT

d_gene: -
v_gene: TRBV20-1
abundance: many
len: 12
j_gene: TRBJ2-3
CDR3aa: CSAESEADTQYF
CDR3nt: TGCAGTGCAGAGAGCGAGGCAGATACGCAGTATTTT

d_gene: TRBD1
v_gene: TRBV11-2
abundance: many
len: 16
j_gene: TRBJ1-5
CDR3aa: CASSLGGQGVTQPQHF
CDR3nt: TGTGCCAGCAGCTTAGGCGGACAGGGGGTTACACAGCCCCAGCATTTT

d_gene: -
v_gene: TRBV4-1
abundance: many
len: 15
j_gene: TRBJ2-7
CDR3aa: CASSQDSSISYEQYF
CDR3nt: TGCGCCAGCAGCCAAGACTCTAGTATCTCGTACGAGCAGTACTTC

d_gene: -
v_gene: TRBV6-2/TRBV6-3
abundance: many
len: 12
j_gene: TRBJ2-1
CDR3aa: CASFGGNNEQFF
CDR3nt: TGTGCCAGCTTCGGTGGTAACAATGAGCAGTTCTTC

d_gene: TRBD1
v_gene: TRBV5-1
abundance: many
len: 15
j_gene: TRBJ2-7
CDR3aa: CASSWGTGAVYEQYF
CDR3nt: TGCGCCAGCAGCTGGGGGACAGGGGCTGTGTACGAGCAGTACTTC

d_gene: TRBD1
v_gene: TRBV18
abundance: many
len: 13
j_gene: TRBJ2-7
CDR3aa: CASSQGTGDRQYF
CDR3nt: TGTGCCAGCTCACAAGGGACAGGTGACCGGCAGTACTTC

d_gene: TRBD1
v_gene: TRBV5-6
abundance: many
len: 13
j_gene: TRBJ1-2
CDR3aa: CASSLTGTDGYTF
CDR3nt: TGTGCCAGCAGCTTGACCGGGACAGATGGCTACACCTTC

d_gene: -
v_gene: TRBV5-1
abundance: many
len: 17
j_gene: TRBJ2-1
CDR3aa: CASSYLGAVNSYNEQFF
CDR3nt: TGCGCCAGCAGCTACCTCGGGGCGGTAAACTCCTACAATGAGCAGTTCTTC

d_gene: -
v_gene: TRBV4-1
abundance: many
len: 14
j_gene: TRBJ2-5
CDR3aa: CASSQVVPGGTQYF
CDR3nt: TGCGCCAGCAGCCAAGTGGTGCCCGGAGGGACCCAGTACTTC

d_gene: -
v_gene: TRBV7-9
abundance: many
len: 14
j_gene: TRBJ1-2
CDR3aa: CASSRLGGGGGYTF
CDR3nt: TGTGCCAGCAGCCGACTCGGGGGGGGAGGTGGCTACACCTTC

d_gene: -
v_gene: TRBV18
abundance: few
len: 15
j_gene: TRBJ1-4
CDR3aa: CASSPGQMGNEKLFF
CDR3nt: TGTGCCAGCTCACCCGGGCAAATGGGGAATGAAAAACTGTTTTTT

d_gene: -
v_gene: TRBV12-3/TRBV12-4
abundance: many
len: 14
j_gene: TRBJ2-7
CDR3aa: CASRGGQSPYEQYF
CDR3nt: TGTGCCAGCAGGGGCGGACAGTCACCCTACGAGCAGTACTTC

d_gene: -
v_gene: TRBV18
abundance: -
len: 11
j_gene: TRBJ2-3
CDR3aa: CASSPAITQYF
CDR3nt: TGTGCCAGCTCACCAGCCATTACGCAGTATTTT

d_gene: TRBD1
v_gene: TRBV4-1
abundance: many
len: 14
j_gene: TRBJ2-3
CDR3aa: CASSQERGRANQYF
CDR3nt: TGCGCCAGCAGCCAAGAGAGGGGGCGAGCTAACCAGTATTTT

d_gene: -
v_gene: TRBV27
abundance: many
len: 14
j_gene: TRBJ1-4
CDR3aa: CASSLAGVGEKLFF
CDR3nt: TGTGCCAGCAGTTTAGCGGGGGTTGGGGAAAAACTGTTTTTT

d_gene: -
v_gene: TRBV6-6
abundance: -
len: 14
j_gene: TRBJ1-6
CDR3aa: CASSYSRGFSPLHF
CDR3nt: TGTGCCAGCAGTTACTCTCGGGGTTTTTCACCCCTCCACTTT

d_gene: -
v_gene: TRBV19
abundance: -
len: 13
j_gene: TRBJ1-5
CDR3aa: CASRARTAQAQHF
CDR3nt: TGTGCCAGTAGGGCCCGGACAGCCCAAGCCCAGCATTTT

d_gene: TRBD1
v_gene: TRBV20-1
abundance: many
len: 13
j_gene: TRBJ2-5
CDR3aa: CSARQGAQETQYF
CDR3nt: TGCAGTGCACGGCAGGGGGCGCAAGAGACCCAGTACTTC